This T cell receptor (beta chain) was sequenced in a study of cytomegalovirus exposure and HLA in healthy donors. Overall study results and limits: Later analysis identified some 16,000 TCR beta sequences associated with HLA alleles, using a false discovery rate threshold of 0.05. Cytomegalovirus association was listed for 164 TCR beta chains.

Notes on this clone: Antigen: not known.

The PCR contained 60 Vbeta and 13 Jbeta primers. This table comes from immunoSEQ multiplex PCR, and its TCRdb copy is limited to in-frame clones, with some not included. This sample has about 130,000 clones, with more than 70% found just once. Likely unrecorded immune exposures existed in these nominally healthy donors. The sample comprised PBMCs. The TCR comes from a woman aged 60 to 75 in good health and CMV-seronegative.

In DNA, the CDR3 is TGCAGGGCTGATACGCAGTATTTT. Encoded protein: CRADTQYF. The chain joins TRBV29-1 to TRBJ2-3; D is unclear. The germline gives CDR1 SQVTM, CDR2 ANQGSEA. The CDR3 loop spans 8 amino acids.